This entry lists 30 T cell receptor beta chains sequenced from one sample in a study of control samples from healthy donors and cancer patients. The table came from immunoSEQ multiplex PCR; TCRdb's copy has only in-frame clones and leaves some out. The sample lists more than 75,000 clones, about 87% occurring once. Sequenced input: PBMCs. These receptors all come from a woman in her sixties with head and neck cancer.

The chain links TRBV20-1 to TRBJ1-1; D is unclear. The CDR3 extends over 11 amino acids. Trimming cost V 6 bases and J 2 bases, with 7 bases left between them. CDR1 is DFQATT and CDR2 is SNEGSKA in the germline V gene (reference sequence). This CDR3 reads CSAPTNTEAFF. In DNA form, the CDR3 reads TGCAGTGCGCCAACAAACACTGAAGCTTTCTTT.

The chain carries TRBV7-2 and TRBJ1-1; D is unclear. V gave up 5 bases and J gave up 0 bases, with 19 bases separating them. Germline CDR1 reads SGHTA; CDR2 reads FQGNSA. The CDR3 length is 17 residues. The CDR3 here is CASSPIPYYIMNTEAFF. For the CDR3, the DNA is TGTGCCAGCAGCCCAATTCCCTATTACATCATGAACACTGAAGCTTTCTTT.

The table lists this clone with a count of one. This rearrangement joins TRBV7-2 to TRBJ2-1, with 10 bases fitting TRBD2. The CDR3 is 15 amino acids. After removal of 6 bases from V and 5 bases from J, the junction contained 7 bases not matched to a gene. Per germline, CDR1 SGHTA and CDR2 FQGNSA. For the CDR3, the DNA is TGTGCCAGCAGTCCACTAGCGGGATATAACAATGAGCAGTTCTTC. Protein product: CASSPLAGYNNEQFF.

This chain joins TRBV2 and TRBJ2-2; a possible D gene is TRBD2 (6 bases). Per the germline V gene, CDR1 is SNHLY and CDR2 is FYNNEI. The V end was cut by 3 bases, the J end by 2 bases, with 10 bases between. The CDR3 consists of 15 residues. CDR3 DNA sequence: TGTGCCAGCAGTGAGGAGGGGTACAACACCGGGGAGCTGTTTTTT. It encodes CASSEEGYNTGELFF.

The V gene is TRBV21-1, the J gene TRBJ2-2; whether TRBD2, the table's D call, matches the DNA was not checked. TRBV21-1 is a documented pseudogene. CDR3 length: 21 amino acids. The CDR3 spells CASSKLLGSSGRAPNTGELFF. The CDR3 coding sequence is TGTGCCAGCAGCAAATTACTGGGGTCTAGCGGGAGGGCCCCGAACACCGGGGAGCTGTTTTTT.

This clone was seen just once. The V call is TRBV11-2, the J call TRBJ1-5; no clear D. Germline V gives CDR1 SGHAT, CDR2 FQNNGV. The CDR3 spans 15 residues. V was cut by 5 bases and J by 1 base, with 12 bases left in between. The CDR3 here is CASSLDGESNQPQHF. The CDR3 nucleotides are TGTGCCAGCAGCCTTGATGGGGAAAGCAATCAGCCCCAGCATTTT.

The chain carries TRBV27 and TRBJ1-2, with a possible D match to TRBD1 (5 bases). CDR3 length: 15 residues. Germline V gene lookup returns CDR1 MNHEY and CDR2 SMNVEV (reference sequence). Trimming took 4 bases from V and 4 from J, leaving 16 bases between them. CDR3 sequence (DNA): TGTGCCAGCAGTTCCCCCGGCAGGGCTCCCTATGGCTACACCTTC. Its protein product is CASSSPGRAPYGYTF.

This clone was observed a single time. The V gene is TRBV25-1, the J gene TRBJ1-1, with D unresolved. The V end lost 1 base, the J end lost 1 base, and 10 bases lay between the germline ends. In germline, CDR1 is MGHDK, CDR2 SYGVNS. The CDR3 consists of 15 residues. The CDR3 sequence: CASSESAGKNTEAFF. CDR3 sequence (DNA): TGTGCCAGCAGTGAATCGGCGGGGAAGAACACTGAAGCTTTCTTT. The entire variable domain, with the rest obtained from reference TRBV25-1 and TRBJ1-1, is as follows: EADIYQTPRYLVIGTGKKITLECSQTMGHDKMYWYQQDPGMELHLIHYSYGVNSTEKGDLSSESTVSRIRTEHFPLTLESARPSHTSQYLCASSESAGKNTEAFFGQGTRLTVV.

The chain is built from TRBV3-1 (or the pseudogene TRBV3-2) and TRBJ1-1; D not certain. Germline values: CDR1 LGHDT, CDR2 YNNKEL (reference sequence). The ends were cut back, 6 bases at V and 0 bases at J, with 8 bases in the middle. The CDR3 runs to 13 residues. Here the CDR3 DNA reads TGTGCCAGCAGGCACACTTTGAACACTGAAGCTTTCTTT. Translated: CASRHTLNTEAFF.

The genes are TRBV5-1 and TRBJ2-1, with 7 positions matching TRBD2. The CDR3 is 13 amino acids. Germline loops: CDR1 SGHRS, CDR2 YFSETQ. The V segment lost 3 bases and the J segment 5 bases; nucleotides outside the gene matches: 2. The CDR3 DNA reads TGCGCCAGCAGCTCCGGACTAGACAATGAGCAGTTCTTC. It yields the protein CASSSGLDNEQFF.

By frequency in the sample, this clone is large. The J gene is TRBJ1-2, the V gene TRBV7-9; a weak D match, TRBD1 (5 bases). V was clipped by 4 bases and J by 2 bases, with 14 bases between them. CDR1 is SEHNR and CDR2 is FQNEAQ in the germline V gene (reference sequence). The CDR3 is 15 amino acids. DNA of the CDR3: TGTGCCAGCAGCTCCTTTCAGACAGCAAACTATGGCTACACCTTC. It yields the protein CASSSFQTANYGYTF.

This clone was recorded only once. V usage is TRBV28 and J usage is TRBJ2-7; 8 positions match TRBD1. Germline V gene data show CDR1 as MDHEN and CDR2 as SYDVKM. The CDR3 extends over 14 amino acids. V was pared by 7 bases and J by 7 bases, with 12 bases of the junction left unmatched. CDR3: CASNKDRAVREQYF. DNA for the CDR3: TGTGCCAGCAACAAGGACAGGGCGGTGAGGGAGCAGTACTTC.

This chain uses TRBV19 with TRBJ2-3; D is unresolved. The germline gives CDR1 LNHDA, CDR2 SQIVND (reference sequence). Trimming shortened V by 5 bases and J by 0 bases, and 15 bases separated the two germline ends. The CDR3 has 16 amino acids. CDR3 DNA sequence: TGTGCCAGTAGTCAGCGACGACAAGTAAGCACAGATACGCAGTATTTT. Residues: CASSQRRQVSTDTQYF.

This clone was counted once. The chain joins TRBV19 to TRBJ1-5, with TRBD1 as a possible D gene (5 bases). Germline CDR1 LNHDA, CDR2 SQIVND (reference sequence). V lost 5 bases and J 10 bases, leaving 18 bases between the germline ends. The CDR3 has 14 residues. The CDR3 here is CASSPLSRQSPQHF. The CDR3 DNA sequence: TGTGCCAGTAGTCCATTATCCCGACAGTCTCCCCAGCATTTT.

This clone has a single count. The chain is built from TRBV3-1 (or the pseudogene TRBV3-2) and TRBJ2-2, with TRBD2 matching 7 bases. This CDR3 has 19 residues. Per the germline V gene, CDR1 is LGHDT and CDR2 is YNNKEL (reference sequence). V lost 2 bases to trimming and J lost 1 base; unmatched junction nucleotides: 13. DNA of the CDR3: TGTGCCAGCAGCCAATCCCGGGGGTCGGGCGGGAGGAACACCGGGGAGCTGTTTTTT. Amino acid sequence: CASSQSRGSGGRNTGELFF.

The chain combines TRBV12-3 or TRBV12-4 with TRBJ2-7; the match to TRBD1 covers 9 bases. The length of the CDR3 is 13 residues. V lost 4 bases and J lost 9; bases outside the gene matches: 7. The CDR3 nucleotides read TGTGCCAGCAGTTCGACAGGGGGTTTGAGGCAGTACTTC. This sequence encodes CASSSTGGLRQYF.

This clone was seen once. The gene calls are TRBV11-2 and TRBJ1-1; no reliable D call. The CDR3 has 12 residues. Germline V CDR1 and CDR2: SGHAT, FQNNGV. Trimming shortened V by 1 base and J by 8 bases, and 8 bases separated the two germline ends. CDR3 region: CASSLVGQEAFF. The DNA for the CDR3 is TGTGCCAGCAGCTTAGTTGGCCAGGAAGCTTTCTTT.

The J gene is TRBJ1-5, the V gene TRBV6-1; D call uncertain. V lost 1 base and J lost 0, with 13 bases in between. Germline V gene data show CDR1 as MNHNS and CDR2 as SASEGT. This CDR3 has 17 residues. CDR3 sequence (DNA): TGTGCCAGCAGTGAAGTTGGATTGGGAAATAGCAATCAGCCCCAGCATTTT. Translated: CASSEVGLGNSNQPQHF.

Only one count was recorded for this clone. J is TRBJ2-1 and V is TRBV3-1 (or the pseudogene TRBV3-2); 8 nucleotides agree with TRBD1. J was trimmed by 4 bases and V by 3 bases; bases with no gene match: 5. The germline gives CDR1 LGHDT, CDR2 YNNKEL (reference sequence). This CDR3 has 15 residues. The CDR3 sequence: CASSHGGQEYNEQFF. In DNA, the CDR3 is TGTGCCAGCAGCCACGGGGGACAGGAATACAATGAGCAGTTCTTC.

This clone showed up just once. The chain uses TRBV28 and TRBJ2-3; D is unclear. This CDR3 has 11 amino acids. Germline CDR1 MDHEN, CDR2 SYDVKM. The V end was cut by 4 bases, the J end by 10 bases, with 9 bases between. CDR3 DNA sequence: TGTGCCAGCAGTTATAGGGTGGCGCAGTATTTT. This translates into CASSYRVAQYF.

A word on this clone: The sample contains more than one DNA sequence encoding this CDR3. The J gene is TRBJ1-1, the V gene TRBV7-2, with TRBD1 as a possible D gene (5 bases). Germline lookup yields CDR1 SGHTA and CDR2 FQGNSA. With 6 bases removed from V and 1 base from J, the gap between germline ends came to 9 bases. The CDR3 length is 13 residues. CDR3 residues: CASSLTGNTEAFF. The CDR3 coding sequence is TGTGCCAGCAGTCTTACAGGGAACACTGAAGCTTTCTTT.

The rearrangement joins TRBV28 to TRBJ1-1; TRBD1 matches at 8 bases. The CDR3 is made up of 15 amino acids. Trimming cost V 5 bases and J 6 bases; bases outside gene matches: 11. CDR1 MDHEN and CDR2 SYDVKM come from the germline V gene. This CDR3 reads CASSKYSGQGPEAFF. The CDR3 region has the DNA TGTGCCAGCAGTAAATACTCCGGACAGGGCCCTGAAGCTTTCTTT.

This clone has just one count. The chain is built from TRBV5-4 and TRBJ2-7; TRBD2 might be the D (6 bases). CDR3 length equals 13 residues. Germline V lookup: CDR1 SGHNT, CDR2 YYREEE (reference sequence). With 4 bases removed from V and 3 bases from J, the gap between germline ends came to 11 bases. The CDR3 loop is CASSRRADYEQYF. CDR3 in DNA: TGTGCCAGCAGCCGGAGGGCCGACTACGAGCAGTACTTC. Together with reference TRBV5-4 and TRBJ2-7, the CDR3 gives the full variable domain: ETGVTQSPTHLIKTRGQQVTLRCSSQSGHNTVSWYQQALGQGPQFIFQYYREEENGRGNFPPRFSGLQFPNYSSELNVNALELDDSALYLCASSRRADYEQYFGPGTRLTVT.

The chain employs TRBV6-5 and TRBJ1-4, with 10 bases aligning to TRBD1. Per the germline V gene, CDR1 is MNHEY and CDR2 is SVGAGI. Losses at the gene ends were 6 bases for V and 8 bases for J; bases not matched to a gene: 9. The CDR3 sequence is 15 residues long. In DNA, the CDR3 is TGTGCCAGCAGCCTACCGGGACAGGGGCGGGAAAAACTGTTTTTT. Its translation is CASSLPGQGREKLFF.

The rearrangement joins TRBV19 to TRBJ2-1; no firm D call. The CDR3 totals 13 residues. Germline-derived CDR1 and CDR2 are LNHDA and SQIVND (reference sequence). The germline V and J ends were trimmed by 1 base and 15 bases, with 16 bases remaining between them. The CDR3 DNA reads TGTGCCAGTAGTATAGGCCGGGCTCAAGATCGGTTCTTC. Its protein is CASSIGRAQDRFF. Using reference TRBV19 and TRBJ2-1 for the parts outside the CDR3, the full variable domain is DGGITQSPKYLFRKEGQNVTLSCEQNLNHDAMYWYRQDPGQGLRLIYYSQIVNDFQKGDIAEGYSVSREKKESFPLTVTSAQKNPTAFYLCASSIGRAQDRFFGPGTRLTVL.

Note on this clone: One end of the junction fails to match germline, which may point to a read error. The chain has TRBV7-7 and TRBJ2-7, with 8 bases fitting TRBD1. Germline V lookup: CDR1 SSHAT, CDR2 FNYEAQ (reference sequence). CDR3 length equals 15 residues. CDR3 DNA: TGTGCTAGCAGCCCTAGGACAGGGAACCACTACGAGCAGTACTTC. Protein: CASSPRTGNHYEQYF.

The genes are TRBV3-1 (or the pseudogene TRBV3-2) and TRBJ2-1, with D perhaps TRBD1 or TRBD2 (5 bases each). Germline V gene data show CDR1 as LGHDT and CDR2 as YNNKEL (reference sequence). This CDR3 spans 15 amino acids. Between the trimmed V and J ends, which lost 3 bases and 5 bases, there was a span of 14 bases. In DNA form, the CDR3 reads TGTGCCAGCAGCCAGGACGGGACCAACCACAATGAGCAGTTCTTC. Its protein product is CASSQDGTNHNEQFF.

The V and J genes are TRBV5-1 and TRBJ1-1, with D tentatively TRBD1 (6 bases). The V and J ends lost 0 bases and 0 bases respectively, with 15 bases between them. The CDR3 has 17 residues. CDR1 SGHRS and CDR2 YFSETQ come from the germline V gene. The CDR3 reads CASSLVGGRGVNTEAFF. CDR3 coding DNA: TGCGCCAGCAGCTTGGTTGGAGGGAGGGGGGTGAACACTGAAGCTTTCTTT. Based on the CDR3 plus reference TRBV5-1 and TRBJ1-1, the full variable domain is KAGVTQTPRYLIKTRGQQVTLSCSPISGHRSVSWYQQTPGQGLQFLFEYFSETQRNKGNFPGRFSGRQFSNSRSEMNVSTLELGDSALYLCASSLVGGRGVNTEAFFGQGTRLTVV.

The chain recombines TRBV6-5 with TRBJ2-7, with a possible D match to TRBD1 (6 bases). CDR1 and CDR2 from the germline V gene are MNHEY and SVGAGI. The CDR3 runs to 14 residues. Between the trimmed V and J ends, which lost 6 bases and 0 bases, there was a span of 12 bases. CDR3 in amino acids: CASRRGTPSYEQYF. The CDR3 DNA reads TGTGCCAGCAGGAGGGGGACGCCCTCCTACGAGCAGTACTTC.

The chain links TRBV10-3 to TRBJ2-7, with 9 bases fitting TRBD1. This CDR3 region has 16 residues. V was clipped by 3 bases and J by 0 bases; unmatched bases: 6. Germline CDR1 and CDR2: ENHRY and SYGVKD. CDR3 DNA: TGTGCCATCAGTGAAGATCGACAGGGGGTCTCCTACGAGCAGTACTTC. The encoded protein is CAISEDRQGVSYEQYF.